The clone carrying this TCR beta chain occurred a few times. Investigators prepared the TCR beta libraries by applying iRepertoire HTBI primers and Arm-PCR of CDR3 regions. Per the original methods: Across the samples, identification revealed just over 60 TRBV and 13 to 15 TRBJ segments. MiXCR, applied by TCRdb to the multiplex PCR reads, yields one record per CDR3 protein. V and J calls and clone size were set by TCRdb, not the authors. The data show roughly 420,000 distinct CDR3 sequences, approximately 16% seen once. The time point: newly diagnosed GD, antithyroid drugs for less than 3 months. TCR sequences were obtained from RNA taken from PBMCs. From an endocrinology department in Xi'an, China, came the patients. A peripheral blood sample, roughly 8.5 milliliters in volume, was drawn into EDTA tubes. Germline CDR1 SQVTM, CDR2 ANQGSEA. After removal of 4 bases from V and 9 bases from J, the junction contained 12 bases not matched to a gene. The CDR3 has 15 residues.

This record belongs to a study of regulatory T cells in long-lasting Graves disease. These data also featured in a second study, about T cells in Graves' hyperthyroidism and ophthalmopathy. That publication notes: Carried out on the TCR CDR3, a first-round RT-PCR used the HTBI primer set.

This TCR was recovered from a woman aged 25 to 39 with Graves disease. The chain couples TRBV29-1 to TRBJ2-1; 10 bases line up with TRBD2. This sample comprised peripheral blood mononuclear cells (PBMCs), obtained at new diagnosis, from a patient treated with antithyroid drugs. CDR3: CSVGGAGGPRGEQFF. CDR3 sequence (DNA): TGCAGCGTTGGCGGAGCGGGAGGGCCTAGAGGTGAGCAGTTCTTC.